One T cell receptor (beta chain) is described in this entry. Antigen unknown. Profiled with immunoSEQ multiplex PCR; TCRdb holds only in-frame clones, not every one. Of under 90,000 clones detected, roughly 87% appear once; the ten largest clones hold 1.5% to 2%. This record comes from a study of OX40 agonist ivuxolimab in advanced cancers. Whole-study results and caveats: By week 6 at 0.1 to 3.0 mg/kg, blood CD4+ and CD8+ T cells had expanded clonally.

The CDR3 has 14 amino acids. Deletions cut 5 bases from V and 9 bases from J, with 19 bases between. Germline values: CDR1 SGHTA, CDR2 FQGNSA. This chain joins TRBV7-2 and TRBJ1-2; D remains ambiguous. The sample consisted of CD4+ or CD8+ T cells sorted from blood, taken in a trial of the OX40 agonist ivuxolimab. The sequence was collected from an adult with an advanced solid tumor such as melanoma, head and neck, liver or kidney cancer. The CDR3 bases are TGTGCCAGCAGCCAAGTACGGGTAGGAGGAAGCTACACCTTC. Translating gives CASSQVRVGGSYTF.